Following are 25 T cell receptor beta chains from one sample sequenced in a study of human versus mouse CDR3 diversity and MHC coevolution. This table comes from immunoSEQ multiplex PCR, and its TCRdb copy is limited to in-frame clones, with some not included. The table shows 60,000 or so clones, with 94% occurring only once. The sample was naive CD4+ T cells from blood. Subset noted: CD45RO-negative CD62L-positive naive CD4 T cells. The receptor set was obtained from a person in their sixties or seventies in good health.

This rearrangement joins TRBV2 to TRBJ2-1; 10 bases fit TRBD2. CDR1 and CDR2 from the germline V gene are SNHLY and FYNNEI. Trimming at V came to 9 bases and at J to 6 bases, leaving 5 bases not matched to a gene. The CDR3 has 13 amino acids. CDR3 nucleotides: TGTGCCAGACGGACTAGCGGAGCCAATGAGCAGTTCTTC. Amino acid sequence: CARRTSGANEQFF.

The V call is TRBV7-9, the J call TRBJ2-7; possible D gene TRBD1, 5 bases. V dropped 3 bases and J dropped 5 bases, with 14 bases sitting between them. Germline assignment: CDR1 SEHNR and CDR2 FQNEAQ (reference sequence). The CDR3 sequence is 14 residues long. CDR3 in DNA: TGTGCCAGCAGCTTGCAGGGTCTGTTCAACGAGCAGTACTTC. The encoded protein is CASSLQGLFNEQYF.

This sequence joins TRBV30 and TRBJ1-1, with D perhaps TRBD1 (5 bases). Germline V gene data show CDR1 as GTSNPN and CDR2 as SVGIG (reference sequence). The CDR3 is 11 residues long. V lost 5 bases, J lost 1 base, and 5 bases lay in between. The CDR3 spells CAWGQNTEAFF. The CDR3 nucleotides are TGTGCCTGGGGACAGAACACTGAAGCTTTCTTT.

The chain has TRBV6-5 and TRBJ2-5, with 9 nucleotides matching TRBD2. The CDR3 totals 14 residues. CDR1 and CDR2 (germline): MNHEY, SVGAGI. Trimming removed 6 bases from V and 4 bases from J; junction bases left unmatched: 6. CDR3 sequence reads: CASRSSGSRETQYF. In DNA, the CDR3 is TGTGCCAGCAGAAGTAGCGGGAGTAGAGAGACCCAGTACTTC.

For the CDR3, the DNA is TGTGCCAGCAGCTTAGCGGGCCTGAGGGCCGGGGAGACCCAGTACTTC. Encoded protein: CASSLAGLRAGETQYF. The V and J genes are TRBV7-9 and TRBJ2-5, with D perhaps TRBD2 (5 bases). The ends were cut back, 0 bases at V and 5 bases at J, with 16 bases in the middle. Per the germline V gene, CDR1 is SEHNR and CDR2 is FQNEAQ (reference sequence). This CDR3 contains 16 residues.

The rearrangement uses TRBV12-5 and TRBJ2-1, with D unresolved. Per the germline V gene, CDR1 is LGHNT and CDR2 is FRNRAP. V was pared by 7 bases and J by 5 bases, with 12 bases between. The CDR3 has 13 amino acids. The CDR3 nucleotides are TGTGCTAGTGCCCCGAGTGGTCACAATGAGCAGTTCTTC. It specifies CASAPSGHNEQFF.

The genes are TRBV12-5 and TRBJ2-4, with TRBD1 as a possible D gene (5 bases). The CDR3 loop spans 13 amino acids. Trimming removed 6 bases from V and 13 bases from J, with 19 bases in between. Germline V lookup: CDR1 LGHNT, CDR2 FRNRAP. The chain's CDR3 is CASGDDSGNLQYF. The DNA for the CDR3 is TGTGCTAGTGGCGACGATTCAGGGAACCTCCAGTACTTC.

V and J are TRBV30 and TRBJ2-4; TRBD1 might be the D (6 bases). Germline CDR1 reads GTSNPN; CDR2 reads SVGIG (reference sequence). Deletions cut 5 bases from V and 1 base from J, with 18 bases between. CDR3 length: 16 amino acids. CDR3 sequence: CAWSQGLAAAKNIQYF. CDR3 nucleotides: TGTGCCTGGTCCCAGGGGCTAGCAGCCGCCAAAAACATTCAGTACTTC.

The V call is TRBV9, the J call TRBJ2-3; 10 bases align to TRBD2. From germline, CDR1 is SGDLS and CDR2 YYNGEE. V lost 3 bases, J lost 3 bases, and 13 bases stayed unmatched. CDR3 length: 18 residues. The CDR3 reads CASSGTSGNNIGTDTQYF. CDR3 sequence (DNA): TGTGCCAGCAGCGGAACTAGCGGGAACAATATTGGGACAGATACGCAGTATTTT.

The J gene is TRBJ2-3, the V gene TRBV19; D is ambiguous. The CDR3 has 16 amino acids. With 4 bases removed from V and 1 base from J, the gap between germline ends came to 15 bases. Germline lookup yields CDR1 LNHDA and CDR2 SQIVND (reference sequence). Written as DNA, the CDR3 is TGTGCCAGTAGTACCCTCCGTGAGGTTGGCACAGATACGCAGTATTTT. This codes for CASSTLREVGTDTQYF.

The CDR3 DNA is TGCGCCAGCAGCGCCCGACAGGGAACAGATACGCAGTATTTT. Translation: CASSARQGTDTQYF. The chain uses TRBV5-1 and TRBJ2-3; 7 bases line up with TRBD1. Germline V gene sequence: CDR1 SGHRS, CDR2 YFSETQ. There are 14 residues in the CDR3. J was trimmed by 3 bases and V by 4 bases; bases with no gene match: 5.

This chain links TRBV5-1 with TRBJ1-1; the D gene is possibly TRBD1 (6 bases). Germline CDR1 SGHRS, CDR2 YFSETQ. This CDR3 is built from 14 residues. Trimming took off 4 bases at V and 1 base at J, with 11 bases between the two ends. The CDR3 protein is CASSPGHKNTEAFF. The DNA of the CDR3 is TGCGCCAGCAGCCCGGGACACAAGAACACTGAAGCTTTCTTT.

The V gene is TRBV5-1, the J gene TRBJ2-1, with D maybe TRBD2 (6 bases). Germline CDR1 SGHRS, CDR2 YFSETQ. The CDR3 sequence is 15 residues long. The V gene lost 4 bases and the J gene lost 0 bases, with 11 bases spanning the gap. CDR3 sequence reads: CASSPVGGSYNEQFF. The CDR3 region has the DNA TGCGCCAGCAGCCCCGTCGGGGGCTCCTACAATGAGCAGTTCTTC.

This clone occurred a few times. The chain uses TRBV19 and TRBJ2-3; TRBD2 matches at 9 bases. V lost 2 bases to trimming and J lost 6 bases; unmatched junction nucleotides: 12. From germline, CDR1 is LNHDA and CDR2 SQIVND (reference sequence). The CDR3 has 17 amino acids. The CDR3 sequence: CASSIIRGGRAGDTQYF. The CDR3 DNA sequence: TGTGCCAGTAGTATAATCAGGGGCGGGAGGGCCGGGGATACGCAGTATTTT.

The chain employs TRBV5-4 and TRBJ2-3; TRBD2 matches at 9 bases. Trimming removed 3 bases from V and 5 bases from J; junction bases left unmatched: 7. CDR3 length: 15 amino acids. From germline, CDR1 is SGHNT and CDR2 YYREEE (reference sequence). The CDR3 DNA follows: TGTGCCAGCAGCTCAAAGATTAGCGGGAGAGATACGCAGTATTTT. Amino acids: CASSSKISGRDTQYF.

The chain joins TRBV6-5 to TRBJ1-2, with 7 bases identical to TRBD1. The CDR3 runs 12 residues. Germline-derived CDR1 and CDR2 are MNHEY and SVGAGI. Trimming at V came to 6 bases and at J to 4 bases, leaving 2 bases not matched to a gene. This CDR3 reads CASRQGGYGYTF. DNA of the CDR3: TGTGCCAGCAGGCAGGGGGGCTATGGCTACACCTTC.

This chain connects TRBV21-1 to TRBJ1-1; whether TRBD1, the table's D call, matches the DNA was not checked. TRBV21-1 is deemed a pseudogene. The CDR3 extends over 17 amino acids. CDR3 loop: CASSKVPPGQGYTEAFF. As DNA, the CDR3 is TGTGCCAGCAGCAAAGTTCCCCCGGGACAGGGTTACACTGAAGCTTTCTTT.

The genes are TRBV5-1 and TRBJ1-3; 10 bases align to TRBD1. This CDR3 has 14 amino acids. The trim removed 4 bases at V and 6 bases at J, leaving 4 bases unmatched. Germline V gene data show CDR1 as SGHRS and CDR2 as YFSETQ. In nucleotides, the CDR3 is TGCGCCAGCAGCCCGACAGGGGGCGAAAACACCATATATTTT. Its translation: CASSPTGGENTIYF.

This chain links TRBV19 with TRBJ1-2; D is uncertain. The CDR3 consists of 15 residues. Germline V gene lookup returns CDR1 LNHDA and CDR2 SQIVND (reference sequence). V dropped 6 bases and J dropped 2 bases, with 16 bases sitting between them. The CDR3 reads CASRRIPSINYGYTF. CDR3 DNA: TGTGCCAGTAGGCGTATACCCTCGATCAACTATGGCTACACCTTC.

The J gene is TRBJ2-7, the V gene TRBV7-6; no clear D gene. This CDR3 comprises 14 residues. Germline V gene data show CDR1 as SGHVS and CDR2 as FNYEAQ. V was clipped by 0 bases and J by 2 bases, with 8 bases between them. The CDR3 bases are TGTGCCAGCAGCTTAGCTGCTTCGGCCTACGAGCAGTACTTC. This gives the protein CASSLAASAYEQYF.

The chain uses TRBV7-3 and TRBJ2-6; 8 nucleotides align to TRBD1. This CDR3 region has 18 residues. Trimming took 5 bases from V and 3 from J; bases not matched to a gene: 12. Germline lookup yields CDR1 SGHTA and CDR2 FQGTGA. The CDR3 DNA reads TGTGCCAGCAGCCTCAACTACAGGGGGTACGGTGGGGCCAACGTCCTGACTTTC. This translates into CASSLNYRGYGGANVLTF.

This chain links TRBV30 with TRBJ1-2; tentative D call: TRBD1 (6 bases). Deletions cut 0 bases from V and 4 bases from J, with 12 bases between. This CDR3 has 14 amino acids. Germline V gives CDR1 GTSNPN, CDR2 SVGIG (reference sequence). The CDR3 DNA is TGTGCCTGGAGTGTTCAGGGGCAGATCTATGGCTACACCTTC. Translated, it gives CAWSVQGQIYGYTF.

The chain recombines TRBV28 with TRBJ2-7, with D perhaps matching TRBD1 (7 bases). Trimming stripped 3 bases from V and 7 bases from J, with 22 bases between. CDR3 length: 16 amino acids. CDR1 MDHEN and CDR2 SYDVKM come from the germline V gene. CDR3 bases: TGTGCCAGCAGTTTGGAGGGGGCTGGGTGGGTGCGGGAGCAGTACTTC. This gives the protein CASSLEGAGWVREQYF.

The J gene is TRBJ1-3, the V gene TRBV10-1; D not resolved. The ends were cut back, 3 bases at V and 0 bases at J, with 6 bases in the middle. Germline V gives CDR1 WNHNN, CDR2 SYGVQD (reference sequence). The CDR3 has 14 amino acids. The CDR3, as DNA: TGCGCCAGCAGTGAATCGGTCTCTGGAAACACCATATATTTT. This encodes CASSESVSGNTIYF.

The chain carries TRBV7-9 and TRBJ2-5, with D uncertain. The V and J ends lost 0 bases and 1 base respectively, with 9 bases between them. This CDR3 is 15 amino acids long. Germline V lookup: CDR1 SEHNR, CDR2 FQNEAQ (reference sequence). CDR3 DNA: TGTGCCAGCAGCTTAGCGCGGCAAGTCCAAGAGACCCAGTACTTC. This gives the protein CASSLARQVQETQYF.